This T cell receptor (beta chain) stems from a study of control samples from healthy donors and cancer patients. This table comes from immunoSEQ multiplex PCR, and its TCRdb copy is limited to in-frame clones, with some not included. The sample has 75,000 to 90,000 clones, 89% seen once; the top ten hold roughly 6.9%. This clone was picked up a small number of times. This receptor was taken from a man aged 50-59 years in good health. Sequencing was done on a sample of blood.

DNA of the CDR3: TGTGCCAGCAGTGTAACCAGGGAATTCATGAACACTGAAGCTTTCTTT. Its protein product is CASSVTREFMNTEAFF. The V gene is TRBV6-1, the J gene TRBJ1-1; a weak D match, TRBD1 (5 bases). CDR1 MNHNS and CDR2 SASEGT come from the germline V gene. CDR3 size: 16 residues. Trimming cost V 4 bases and J 0 bases, with 15 bases left between them.